This T cell receptor beta chain derives from a study of shared clonotypes between healthy human individuals. Turning to the study itself: Plates per donor: three CD4 naive, three CD4 memory, two CD8 naive, one CD8 memory.

Note on this clone: What it binds is unknown.

Findings and caveats of the study: Estimated clonotype richness was generally higher in naive than memory subsets.

The CDR3 sequence is 12 residues long. All of the donors resided in Nashville, Tennessee, and each was a Caucasian adult. Per the original methods: ImmunoSEQ supplied junction-only sequences lacking quality scores, so filtering was different. The data were produced by immunoSEQ multiplex PCR, yet TCRdb's version contains in-frame clones alone and is incomplete. Clone size and V and J calls were adopted from that table, with D and trimming inferred from the DNA. The sample has millions of clones; 85% to 95% are singletons. The chain has TRBV1 and TRBJ2-7; the table assigns TRBD1, which was not confirmed against the DNA. TRBV1 is marked as a pseudogene. Sequencing was performed on naive CD4+ T cells sorted from blood. Specified subset: CD45RA+ positively selected. This receptor was identified in a man between 18 and 29 years old in good health. CDR3 residues: CTSSQDPNEQYF. CDR3 in DNA: TGCACCAGCAGCCAAGATCCCAACGAGCAGTACTTC.